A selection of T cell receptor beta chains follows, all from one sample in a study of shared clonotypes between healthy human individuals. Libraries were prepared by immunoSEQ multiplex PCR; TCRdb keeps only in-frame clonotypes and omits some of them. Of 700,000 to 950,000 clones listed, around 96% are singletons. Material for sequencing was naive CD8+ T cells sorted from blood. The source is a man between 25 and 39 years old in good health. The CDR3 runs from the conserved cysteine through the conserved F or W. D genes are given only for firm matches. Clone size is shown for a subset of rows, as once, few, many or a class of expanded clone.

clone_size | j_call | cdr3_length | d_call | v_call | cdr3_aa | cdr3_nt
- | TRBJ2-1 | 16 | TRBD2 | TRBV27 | CASSLLGTRGANEQFF | TGTGCCAGCAGTTTATTGGGGACTAGAGGGGCCAATGAGCAGTTCTTC
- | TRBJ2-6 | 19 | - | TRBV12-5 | CASGSAGGQFDSGANVLTF | TGTGCTAGTGGTTCGGCCGGGGGACAGTTCGACTCTGGGGCCAACGTCCTGACTTTC
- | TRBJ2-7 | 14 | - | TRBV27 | CASKIRGAAYEQYF | TGTGCCAGTAAAATCCGGGGGGCGGCCTACGAGCAGTACTTC
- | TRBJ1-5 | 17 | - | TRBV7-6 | CASSFLGFGQDNQPQHF | TGTGCCAGCAGCTTCCTAGGGTTTGGGCAGGACAATCAGCCCCAGCATTTT
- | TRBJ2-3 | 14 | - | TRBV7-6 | CASSLEGITDTQYF | TGTGCCAGCAGCTTAGAGGGCATCACAGATACGCAGTATTTT
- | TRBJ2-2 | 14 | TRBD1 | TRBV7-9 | CASSSGGRGGELFF | TGTGCCAGCAGCTCAGGGGGCCGAGGCGGGGAGCTGTTTTTT
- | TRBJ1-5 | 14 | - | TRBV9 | CASSLSGGDQPQHF | TGTGCCAGCAGCCTATCAGGCGGAGATCAGCCCCAGCATTTT
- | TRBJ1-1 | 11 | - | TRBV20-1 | CSARWVAEAFF | TGCAGTGCCAGGTGGGTGGCTGAAGCTTTCTTT
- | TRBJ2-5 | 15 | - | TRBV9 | CASSSLGGSAETQYF | TGTGCCAGCAGCTCACTGGGGGGCAGTGCAGAGACCCAGTACTTC
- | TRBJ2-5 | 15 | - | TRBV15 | CATSRDRGWTETQYF | TGTGCCACCAGCAGAGATCGTGGGTGGACAGAGACCCAGTACTTC
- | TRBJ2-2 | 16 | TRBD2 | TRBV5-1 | CASSLWRERDTGELFF | TGCGCCAGCAGCTTGTGGCGGGAGCGGGACACCGGGGAGCTGTTTTTT
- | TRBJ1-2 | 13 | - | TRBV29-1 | CSVPEPADYGYTF | TGCAGCGTTCCCGAGCCAGCAGACTATGGCTACACCTTC
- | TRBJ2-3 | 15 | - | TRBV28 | CASSLSTGVGDTQYF | TGTGCCAGCAGTTTAAGTACCGGGGTTGGAGATACGCAGTATTTT
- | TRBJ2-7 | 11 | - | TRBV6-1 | CASWHSYEQYF | TGTGCCAGTTGGCACTCCTACGAGCAGTACTTC
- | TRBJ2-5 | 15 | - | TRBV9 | CASSAGTLSEETQYF | TGTGCCAGCAGCGCCGGGACTCTTTCGGAGGAGACCCAGTACTTC
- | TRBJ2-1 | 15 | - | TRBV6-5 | CASSSRDSSYNEQFF | TGTGCCAGCAGTTCGAGAGATAGCTCCTACAATGAGCAGTTCTTC
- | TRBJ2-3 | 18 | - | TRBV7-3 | CASSQSISGAPSTDTQYF | TGTGCCAGCAGCCAATCCATTTCGGGGGCTCCTAGCACAGATACGCAGTATTTT
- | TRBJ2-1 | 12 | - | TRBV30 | CAWGVPYNEQFF | TGTGCCTGGGGGGTACCCTACAATGAGCAGTTCTTC
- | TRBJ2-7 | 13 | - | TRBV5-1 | CASSFPGRDEQYF | TGCGCCAGCAGCTTCCCCGGCCGGGACGAGCAGTACTTC
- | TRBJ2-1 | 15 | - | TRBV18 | CASSPANFLPDEQFF | TGTGCCAGCTCACCGGCGAATTTTCTACCGGATGAGCAGTTCTTC
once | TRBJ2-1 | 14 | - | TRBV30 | CAWSGVETINEQFF | TGTGCCTGGAGTGGGGTAGAGACTATCAATGAGCAGTTCTTC
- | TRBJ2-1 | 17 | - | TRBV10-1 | CASSESRIGPSYNEQFF | TGCGCCAGCAGTGAGTCGAGAATCGGGCCTTCCTACAATGAGCAGTTCTTC
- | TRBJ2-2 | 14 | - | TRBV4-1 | CASSPDVDTGELFF | TGCGCCAGCAGCCCCGATGTGGACACCGGGGAGCTGTTTTTT
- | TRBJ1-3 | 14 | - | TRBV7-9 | CAPRDISSGNTIYF | TGTGCCCCTAGAGACATATCCTCGGGAAACACCATATATTTT
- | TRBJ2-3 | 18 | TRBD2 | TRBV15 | CATSRDGLAGDEGDTQYF | TGTGCCACCAGCAGAGATGGCCTAGCGGGAGATGAGGGAGATACGCAGTATTTT
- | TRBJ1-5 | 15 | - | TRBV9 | CASSVDGSALEPQHF | TGTGCCAGCAGCGTTGACGGATCCGCCCTAGAGCCCCAGCATTTT
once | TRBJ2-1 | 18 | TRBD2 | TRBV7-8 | CASSLGTSGSGGYNEQFF | TGTGCCAGCAGCTTAGGGACTAGCGGGAGCGGTGGGTACAATGAGCAGTTCTTC
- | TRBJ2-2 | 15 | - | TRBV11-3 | CASSLRTENTGELFF | TGTGCCAGCAGCTTACGGACAGAGAACACCGGGGAGCTGTTTTTT
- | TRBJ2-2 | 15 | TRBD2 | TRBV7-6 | CASTGLAENTGELFF | TGTGCCAGCACGGGACTAGCGGAGAACACCGGGGAGCTGTTTTTT
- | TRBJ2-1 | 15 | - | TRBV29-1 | CSVEGWGGTYNEQFF | TGCAGCGTTGAGGGTTGGGGCGGGACCTACAATGAGCAGTTCTTC
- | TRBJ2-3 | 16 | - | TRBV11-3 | CASSLAAASSTDTQYF | TGTGCCAGCAGCTTAGCGGCAGCTTCTAGCACAGATACGCAGTATTTT
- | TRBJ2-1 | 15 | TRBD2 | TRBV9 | CASSAGGGSYNEQFF | TGTGCCAGCAGCGCTGGGGGGGGTTCCTACAATGAGCAGTTCTTC
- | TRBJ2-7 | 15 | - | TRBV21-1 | CASSVPGKETYEQYF | TGTGCCAGCAGCGTACCGGGCAAGGAAACCTACGAGCAGTACTTC
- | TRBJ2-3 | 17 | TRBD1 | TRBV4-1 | CASSQVGQGRFTDTQYF | TGCGCCAGCAGCCAAGTCGGACAGGGCCGTTTCACAGATACGCAGTATTTT
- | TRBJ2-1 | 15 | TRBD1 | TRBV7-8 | CASSSDRVSYNEQFF | TGTGCCAGCAGCAGCGACAGGGTTTCCTACAATGAGCAGTTCTTC
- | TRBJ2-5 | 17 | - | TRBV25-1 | CASSEGGRPLTEETQYF | TGTGCCAGCAGTGAAGGGGGTCGACCCCTGACCGAAGAGACCCAGTACTTC
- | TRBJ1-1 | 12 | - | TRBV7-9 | CASSPRFGEAFF | TGTGCCAGCAGCCCGCGGTTCGGGGAAGCTTTCTTT
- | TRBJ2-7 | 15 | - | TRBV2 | CASSQSHSGSYEQYF | TGTGCCAGCAGTCAGTCCCATAGCGGATCCTACGAGCAGTACTTC
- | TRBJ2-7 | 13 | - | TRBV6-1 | CASSDLYRDEQYF | TGTGCCAGCAGTGACCTATACCGGGACGAGCAGTACTTC
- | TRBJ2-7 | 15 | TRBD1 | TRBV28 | CASSFPETGVDEQYF | TGTGCCAGCAGTTTCCCGGAGACAGGGGTGGACGAGCAGTACTTC
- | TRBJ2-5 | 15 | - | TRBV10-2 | CASRGSPTPQETQYF | TGCGCCAGCAGGGGCAGTCCGACTCCGCAAGAGACCCAGTACTTC
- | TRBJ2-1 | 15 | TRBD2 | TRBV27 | CASSPLASGYNEQFF | TGTGCCAGCTCCCCTCTGGCTAGCGGGTATAATGAGCAGTTCTTC
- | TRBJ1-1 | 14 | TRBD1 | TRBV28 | CASSNGQGLPEAFF | TGTGCCAGCAGTAATGGACAGGGTCTGCCTGAAGCTTTCTTT
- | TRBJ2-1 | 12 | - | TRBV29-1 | CSVEIEAGKQFF | TGCAGCGTTGAAATTGAAGCGGGCAAGCAGTTCTTC
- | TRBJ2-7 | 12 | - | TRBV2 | CASSEGPYEQYF | TGTGCCAGCAGTGAAGGGCCCTACGAGCAGTACTTC
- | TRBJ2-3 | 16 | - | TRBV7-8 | CASSLASLGGPDTQYF | TGTGCCAGCAGCTTAGCGAGTCTTGGGGGCCCAGATACGCAGTATTTT
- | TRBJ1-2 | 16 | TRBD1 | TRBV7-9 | CASSLDRGVSNYGYTF | TGTGCCAGCAGCTTAGACAGGGGGGTCTCTAACTATGGCTACACCTTC
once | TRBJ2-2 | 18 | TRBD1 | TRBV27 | CASSRDSGLYANTGELFF | TGTGCCAGCAGCCGGGACAGTGGGTTATACGCGAACACCGGGGAGCTGTTTTTT
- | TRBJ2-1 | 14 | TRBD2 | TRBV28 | CATLEASGRPEQFF | TGTGCCACCCTGGAGGCTAGCGGACGACCCGAGCAGTTCTTC